This T cell receptor beta chain was documented in a study of blood T cell repertoires in COVID-19. Across the whole study: Samples of COVID-19 (acute and convalescent) were obtained from the United States, Italy and Spain. The analysed material was cDNA or gDNA that came from T cells, B-cell-depleted T cells, or PBMCs.

Authors' analysis steps: How many nucleated cells were present was estimated from reference gene primer amplification. TCRdb's table, derived via immunoSEQ multiplex PCR, lists solely in-frame clones and lacks some. V and J calls and clone size are those listed in that table; D and trimming were worked out from the DNA. Among about 130,000 clones listed, 84% were seen once. Trimming took 5 bases from V and 7 from J, leaving 11 bases between them. The CDR3 consists of 13 residues. Germline V gene lookup returns CDR1 LNHDA and CDR2 SQIVND (reference sequence). Sample: peripheral blood. The V and J genes are TRBV19 and TRBJ1-4; D call uncertain. The receptor was isolated from a woman aged 80 or older with acute or convalescent COVID-19. Here the CDR3 reads CASSGRQSEKLFF. The CDR3 DNA follows: TGTGCCAGTAGTGGGCGTCAGAGTGAAAAACTGTTTTTT.